This TCR beta chain was obtained from a study of blood T cell repertoires in COVID-19. Overall study: PBMCs, B-cell-depleted T cells, or T cells provided the cDNA or gDNA that made up the material.

Per the study methods: Estimates of nucleated cell counts were drawn from the amplification of reference gene primers. Sequencing used immunoSEQ multiplex PCR; TCRdb keeps in-frame clones, though not all of them. V and J calls and clone size are as listed in that table; D and trimming were resolved from the DNA. The data show under 65,000 clones, around 80% seen once. The sequence was collected from a woman aged 55-70 years with acute or convalescent COVID-19. The sample consisted of peripheral blood.

CDR3 amino acids: CASSLDGTPLDEQYF. As DNA, the CDR3 is TGTGCCAGCAGCTTGGACGGGACACCTCTTGACGAGCAGTACTTC. The chain carries TRBV5-4 and TRBJ2-7; D possibly corresponds to TRBD1 (6 bases). V lost 0 bases, J lost 5 bases, and 15 bases lay in between. The CDR3 consists of 15 residues. Per germline, CDR1 SGHNT and CDR2 YYREEE (reference sequence).